This T cell receptor (beta chain) was recovered during a study of early T cells in non-severe SARS-CoV-2 infection. To note about this clonotype: One end of the junction varies from germline; a read error may be responsible.

TCRdb recomputed calls from the 5' RACE reads with MiXCR, one row per CDR3 protein. The table lists 80,000 or so distinct CDR3 sequences, roughly a sixth of them singletons. The source material was whole blood. This receptor was obtained from an adult who was a healthcare worker with PCR-confirmed SARS-CoV-2 infection or an uninfected control (not recorded which).

CDR3 residues: CSAARLTGNYNKQFF. CDR3 DNA: TGCAGCGCCGCTCGACTTACGGGAAACTACAATAAGCAGTTCTTC. The rearrangement joins TRBV29-1 to TRBJ2-1; possible D gene TRBD2, 5 bases. CDR1 and CDR2 from the germline V gene are SQVTM and ANQGSEA. The CDR3 is made up of 15 amino acids.